This T cell receptor (beta chain) was recovered during a study of cytomegalovirus exposure and HLA in healthy donors (dated by TCRdb to the late 2010s). With regard to the full study: According to an earlier analysis of a few hundred of the donors, about 170 million T cells yielded 95 million to 140 million unique TCR beta sequences and around 280 Gb of sequence data. Roughly 300 gigabases of sequencing data and tens of millions of unique TCR sequences were included in an early release covering about 700 HLA-typed donors. Typing coverage varied by locus: about 620-630 donors for A, B, C, DRB1 and DQB1; about 520 for DQA1; approximately 610 for DPA1; approximately 490 for DPB1. Of the 350 to 450 genotyped donors, more than 75% were placed in the genetic ancestry cluster associated with self-reported Caucasian donors. The study was designed to test whether signatures of past pathogen exposure could be identified by cataloging public T cell receptors. A later genetic analysis used genome-wide SNP genotypes for about 55% of the 666 donors, treating that subset as a discovery cohort. Both class I and class II loci were covered by HLA typing, at four-digit resolution. Donor age, sex, ethnicity and CMV serostatus were collected together with the repertoire data. Among some 400 genotyped donors of the cohort, an average of about 240,000 unique TCR beta nucleotide sequences were sequenced per donor, around 18% of them non-productive. Rather than drawing on any new phenotypic data, the later analysis identified candidate immune exposures from TCR beta sequences and the way those sequences occurred across donors. Using immunosequencing, the study profiled T cell repertoires from some 670 subjects and related those repertoires to cytomegalovirus serostatus. All discovery cohort repertoires had been generated using a single sequencing platform. The study combined high-throughput TCR immunosequencing, statistical association of individual TCRs with disease status, and machine learning to predict cytomegalovirus infection status. A separate validation cohort of some 130 different subjects was used in addition to the roughly 720-subject first cohort. An earlier analysis of approximately 500 of the donors applied high-throughput TCR beta sequencing to assess whether each TCR beta V gene segment acted as functional or pseudogenic. A later analysis re-examined previously published TCR beta repertoires from more than 650 donors and added high-resolution HLA genotyping to investigate patterns of TCR occurrence. About five DR-DQ haplotypes were handled as single units for association and clustering, since linkage in the cohort was strong.

In total, about 650 healthy bone marrow donors made up the cohort. All cohort members were sampled while nominally healthy, although unrecorded immune exposures were likely present. The donor was CMV seropositive and was included in the group of some 290 seropositive cohort members. A peripheral blood sample was provided by each donor, and peripheral blood mononuclear cells were used for TCR beta sequencing. Genomic DNA extraction from the blood cell samples was performed with the Qiagen DNeasy Blood Extraction Kit. CDR1 and CDR2, per the germline V gene (reference sequence), are MNHEY and SMNVEV. Taken from cysteine to phenylalanine, the CDR3 has 18 residues. Only CDR3 DNA remains: 54 bases, in frame from the first base. V is reduced by 6 bases and J by 8 bases, leaving a spacing of 26 bases between them. Library generation was performed with the immunoSEQ multiplex PCR assay. The multiplex PCR relied on a mix of 60 forward primers for TCR Vbeta segments and 13 reverse primers for TCR Jbeta segments. The CDR3 region of rearranged TCR beta genes was amplified from genomic DNA by a multiplex PCR assay. The Illumina HiSeq System was used to sequence the amplified TCR beta libraries as 87-base-pair reads. Turning to the authors' computational methods: A later analysis counted about 80 million unique TCR beta chains across the 550 to 750 repertoires, and 9 million to 14 million of these chains were shared by at least two donors. Raw reads were error-corrected and collapsed into unique sequences with a nearest-neighbor algorithm that merged closely related sequences to remove PCR and sequencing errors. To assign V, D and J gene segments, CDR3 sequences were aligned to IMGT reference sequences. For a sequence to be retained, a match of at least six nucleotides to both a V gene segment and a J gene segment was required. A rearrangement counted as productive if the CDR3 had no stop codons and remained in frame with V and J, and every other rearrangement counted as non-productive. Following IMGT convention, CDR3 was defined as the stretch from the second conserved V-encoded cysteine to the conserved J-encoded phenylalanine. In an earlier analysis of around 570 of the donors, sequences lacking an unambiguous match to a single V gene segment were excluded. In an earlier analysis of some 590 of the donors, V segments were called functional above 56.7% productive rearrangements and were called segregating when the between-donor standard deviation exceeded 5%. To diagnose cytomegalovirus status from the catalog of TCR beta chain sequences, a statistical classification framework was built. In a later analysis, V and J genes were assigned by comparing TCR nucleotide sequences against IMGT/GENE-DB human TR gene sequences. Using the TCRdist pipeline, a later analysis assigned CDR3 sequences along with most-parsimonious VDJ recombination scenarios. A later analysis defined each TCR beta chain by its CDR3 amino acid sequence plus V-gene family, and excluded reads lacking a unique V-gene family. A later analysis removed 500 to 600 highly shared, low-generation-probability nucleotide sequences to deal with suspected cross-contamination and a sequencing artifact. For each public chain, a later analysis derived a clonal expansion index from normalized ranks of inferred template counts within each repertoire. In a later analysis, generation probabilities were computed with a VDJ recombination model fitted to out-of-frame rearrangements, and the resulting probabilities were checked against IGoR. A later analysis scored TCR-TCR, TCR-HLA and TCR-CMV co-occurrence with hypergeometric tests, applying a repertoire-size bias correction to TCR pairs. To estimate false discovery rates, a later analysis permuted the HLA or CMV assignments 20 times. In a later analysis, co-occurring TCRs were grouped using DBSCAN, with TCRdist sequence similarity added in when clustering inside HLA-allele-positive subsets. Co-occurrence clustering excluded repertoires with fewer than 30,000 or more than 120,000 public chains, plus five with anomalous nucleotide sharing. The source is immuneACCESS, and TCRdb retained only in-frame sequences with V and J called. Part of the clones is not carried over; for the studies checked, unresolved V genes explain less than half of this, and the remainder is unexplained. V and J calls and clone size are copied from that table; D and trimming were computed from the DNA. The sample includes about 190,000 clones, with roughly four fifths observed a single time. 2.5% to 3.5% of the sample is taken by the ten largest.

Details on this clone: Its specific antigen is unknown. No much larger clone is present one base from it, and per-base qualities are unavailable.

Study-level results and caveats: According to a later genetic analysis, donors in an Asian-associated ancestry cluster had fewer N-insertions in productive TCRs than the roughly 700-donor mean. An association between a missense DCLRE1C variant and V-gene and J-gene trimming of TCR beta chains was found in a later genetic analysis and replicated in an independent cohort. Correlated functional status among segregating V segments might be attributable to linkage disequilibrium, but an unknown experimental factor could not be ruled out. A later analysis associated 15,000 to 20,000 TCR beta sequences with specific HLA alleles at a false discovery rate of 0.05. When HLA alleles, especially DR and DQ, strongly co-occurred, attributing TCR associations to individual alleles was difficult. Cytomegalovirus status was reported to be diagnosed by the classifier with high specificity and sensitivity in both the original and validation cohorts. In vitro tests confirmed that a few of the cytomegalovirus-associated TCR beta chains recognize cytomegalovirus antigens. CMV serostatus was the only immune exposure information available for the cohort. A later analysis found that TCR association rates varied across HLA loci, with DRB1 alleles showing the most associated TCRs and HLA-C alleles the fewest. In the study, 150 to 200 TCR beta chains were listed as associated with cytomegalovirus. Presence/absence analyses assumed roughly uniform sequencing depth across donors, an assumption that may not hold. Broadly in line with IMGT annotations, most TCR beta V segments showed up in productive rearrangements about 87% or about 30% of the time in an earlier analysis of some 590 of the donors. In a later analysis, HLA-associated TCR beta chains were found to be more clonally expanded and to have lower generation probabilities than equally common non-associated chains. In a later analysis, most CMV-associated TCR beta chains were found to appear HLA-restricted, with HLA associations seemingly driven largely by CMV exposure. A further reported finding was that TCR beta sequences accurately predicted the HLA-A and HLA-B alleles for most subjects in the first cohort. The 87-base-pair reads could not distinguish some IMGT-functional V segments, including TRBV6-2 and TRBV6-3, so those segments were excluded. Because counts were too low, about 18 rarely observed V segments, including chromosome 9 orphons, were excluded from the earlier analysis of some 590 of the donors. A cluster of highly shared sequence variants was judged likely to represent a technical artifact of the sequencing pipeline. Across donors, most TCR sequences were observed very rarely, whereas some public TCRs were present in many individuals. Several of the top co-occurrence clusters appeared to be linked to parvovirus B19, influenza, CMV and Epstein-Barr virus, according to a later analysis. The authors suggested that the approach could potentially be extended to other disease states and immunological phenotypes. This cohort had only TCR beta chains sequenced, and the lack of alpha or paired-chain data limited which features could be detected. Because some donors lacked HLA typing at each locus, the association tests relied only on the typed subset.

Sequencing input: PBMCs. This receptor was identified in a woman in her thirties in good health and CMV-seropositive. The sequence joins TRBV27 to TRBJ1-6; TRBD1 could be the D gene, as 6 bases match. CDR3 reads: CASRKSPMAGGSYSPLHF. The bases read TGTGCCAGCAGAAAATCCCCTATGGCGGGGGGCTCCTATTCACCCCTCCACTTT.